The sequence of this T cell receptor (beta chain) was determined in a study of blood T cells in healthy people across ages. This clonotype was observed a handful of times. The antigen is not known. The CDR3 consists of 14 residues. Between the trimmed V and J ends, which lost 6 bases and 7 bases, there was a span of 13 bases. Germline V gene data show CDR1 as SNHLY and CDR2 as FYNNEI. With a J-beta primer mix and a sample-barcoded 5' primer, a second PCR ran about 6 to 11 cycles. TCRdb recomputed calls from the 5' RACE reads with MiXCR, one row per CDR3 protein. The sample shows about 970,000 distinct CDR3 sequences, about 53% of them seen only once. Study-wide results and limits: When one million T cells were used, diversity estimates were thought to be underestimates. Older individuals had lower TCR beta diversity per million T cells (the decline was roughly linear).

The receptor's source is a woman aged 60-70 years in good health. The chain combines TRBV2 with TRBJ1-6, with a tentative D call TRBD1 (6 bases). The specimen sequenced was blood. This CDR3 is CASREGVPNSPLHF. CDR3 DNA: TGTGCCAGCAGGGAGGGGGTGCCAAATTCACCCCTCCACTTT.